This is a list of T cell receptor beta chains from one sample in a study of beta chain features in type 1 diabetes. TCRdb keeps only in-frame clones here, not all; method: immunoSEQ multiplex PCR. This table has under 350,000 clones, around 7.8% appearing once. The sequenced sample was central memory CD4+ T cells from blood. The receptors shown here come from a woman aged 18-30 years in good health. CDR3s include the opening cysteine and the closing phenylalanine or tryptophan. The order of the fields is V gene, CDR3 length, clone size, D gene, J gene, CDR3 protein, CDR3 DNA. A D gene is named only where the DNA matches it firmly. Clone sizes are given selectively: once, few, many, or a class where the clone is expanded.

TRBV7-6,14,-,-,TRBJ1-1,CASSLVRGATEAFF,TGTGCCAGCAGCTTAGTTCGGGGGGCGACTGAAGCTTTCTTT
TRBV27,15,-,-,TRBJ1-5,CASRPGGLTPWPQHF,TGTGCCAGCAGGCCGGGGGGGCTCACCCCCTGGCCCCAGCATTTT
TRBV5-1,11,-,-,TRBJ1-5,CASSIDLPQHF,TGCGCCAGCAGCATCGACCTGCCCCAGCATTTT
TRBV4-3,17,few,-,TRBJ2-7,CASSQGVVGSMTYEQYF,TGCGCCAGCAGCCAAGGGGTAGTAGGCAGCATGACCTACGAGCAGTACTTC
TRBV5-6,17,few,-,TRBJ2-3,CASSLAGGRSGTDTQYF,TGTGCCAGCAGCTTGGCCGGGGGAAGGTCGGGCACAGATACGCAGTATTTT
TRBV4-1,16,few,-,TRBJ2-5,CASSQDSGEGVETQYF,TGCGCCAGCAGCCAAGATTCGGGCGAGGGTGTGGAGACCCAGTACTTC
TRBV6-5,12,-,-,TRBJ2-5,CASRDNRVSQYF,TGTGCCAGCAGAGATAACAGGGTGTCCCAGTACTTC
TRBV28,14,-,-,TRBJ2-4,CASMVGGPKNIQYF,TGTGCCAGCATGGTCGGGGGACCCAAAAACATTCAGTACTTC
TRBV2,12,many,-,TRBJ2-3,CASSGSTDTQYF,TGTGCCAGCAGTGGGAGCACAGATACGCAGTATTTT
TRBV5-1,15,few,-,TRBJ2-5,CASSSQGGGQETQYF,TGCGCCAGCAGCTCACAGGGAGGAGGGCAAGAGACCCAGTACTTC
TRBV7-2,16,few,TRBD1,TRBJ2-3,CASSQRGGARTDTQYF,TGTGCCAGCAGCCAGAGAGGGGGCGCCCGCACAGATACGCAGTATTTT
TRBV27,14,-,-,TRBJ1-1,CASSLGGLNTEAFF,TGTGCCAGCAGTTTGGGGGGTTTAAACACTGAAGCTTTCTTT
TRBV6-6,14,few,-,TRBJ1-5,CASNQDRDNQPQHF,TGTGCCAGCAATCAGGACAGAGACAATCAGCCCCAGCATTTT
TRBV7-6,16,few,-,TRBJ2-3,CASSLFSGPGKDTQYF,TGTGCCAGCAGCTTATTTTCGGGACCGGGGAAGGATACGCAGTATTTT
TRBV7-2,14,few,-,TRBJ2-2,CASSSFRGTGELFF,TGTGCCAGCAGCTCCTTCCGGGGCACCGGGGAGCTGTTTTTT
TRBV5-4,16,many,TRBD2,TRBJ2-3,CASSLRLAAGTDTQYF,TGTGCCAGCAGCTTGCGACTAGCGGCTGGCACAGATACGCAGTATTTT
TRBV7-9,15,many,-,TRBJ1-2,CASSRSGTRYDGYTF,TGTGCCAGCAGCAGATCCGGGACTCGCTACGATGGCTACACCTTC
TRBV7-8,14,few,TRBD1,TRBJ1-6,CASSPGQGYSPLHF,TGTGCCAGCAGCCCCGGACAGGGCTATTCACCCCTCCACTTT
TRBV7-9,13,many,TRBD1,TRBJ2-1,CASSPYGQGAPFF,TGTGCCAGCAGCCCCTATGGACAGGGAGCACCGTTCTTC
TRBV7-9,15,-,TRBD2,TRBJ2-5,CASSFGGGMMETQYF,TGTGCCAGCAGCTTTGGCGGGGGGATGATGGAGACCCAGTACTTC
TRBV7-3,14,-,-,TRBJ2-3,CASSLSRDTDTQYF,TGTGCCAGCAGCTTATCGCGGGACACGGATACGCAGTATTTT
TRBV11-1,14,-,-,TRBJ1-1,CASTIGVLNTEAFF,TGTGCCAGCACGATCGGTGTATTGAACACTGAAGCTTTCTTT
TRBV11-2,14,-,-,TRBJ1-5,CASSLTDSNQPQHF,TGTGCCAGCAGCTTGACGGATAGCAATCAGCCCCAGCATTTT
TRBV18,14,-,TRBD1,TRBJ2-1,CASSLSGQYNEQFF,TGTGCCAGCTCACTGTCGGGACAGTACAATGAGCAGTTCTTC
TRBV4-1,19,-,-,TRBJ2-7,CASSQEGPSRQGSSYEQYF,TGCGCCAGCAGCCAAGAGGGCCCCTCGCGGCAGGGGTCCTCCTACGAGCAGTACTTC
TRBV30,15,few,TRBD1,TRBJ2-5,CAWTRRDRDDGTQYF,TGTGCCTGGACCAGACGGGACAGGGACGATGGGACCCAGTACTTC
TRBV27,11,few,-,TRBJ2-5,CASSRRGTQYF,TGTGCCAGCAGCCGGAGGGGGACCCAGTACTTC
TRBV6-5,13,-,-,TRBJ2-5,CASSSRPRETQYF,TGTGCCAGCAGTTCGAGACCTCGGGAGACCCAGTACTTC
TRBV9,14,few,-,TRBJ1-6,CASSVEYRNSPLHF,TGTGCCAGCAGCGTAGAATACCGCAATTCACCCCTCCACTTT
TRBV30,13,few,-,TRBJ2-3,CAGRGKGTDTQYF,TGTGCCGGCCGGGGCAAGGGCACAGATACGCAGTATTTT